The 21 T cell receptor beta chains reported below all come from one sample, sequenced in a study of blood T cell repertoires in COVID-19. Using immunoSEQ multiplex PCR, the repertoire was profiled, and TCRdb retains in-frame clones only, with some absent. The table includes 400,000 to 550,000 clones, around 89% detected once. Sequencing used peripheral blood. These TCRs come from a woman aged 25 to 39 with acute or convalescent COVID-19.

The chain carries TRBV6-5 and TRBJ1-1; 8 bases align to TRBD1. V shed 8 bases, J shed 1 base, and the junction held 9 bases outside the gene matches. The length of the CDR3 is 15 residues. Germline assignment: CDR1 MNHEY and CDR2 SVGAGI. This chain's CDR3 is CASRYRGGANTEAFF. DNA of the CDR3: TGTGCCAGCCGATACAGGGGGGGAGCGAACACTGAAGCTTTCTTT.

The genes are TRBV3-1 (or the pseudogene TRBV3-2) and TRBJ1-2, with D perhaps TRBD1 (5 bases). The CDR3 is 15 amino acids. Per the germline V gene, CDR1 is LGHDT and CDR2 is YNNKEL (reference sequence). V lost 0 bases to trimming and J lost 8 bases, with 16 bases between them. CDR3 in amino acids: CASSQDWQGSRGYTF. DNA of the CDR3: TGTGCCAGCAGCCAAGATTGGCAGGGTTCGAGAGGCTACACCTTC.

The J gene is TRBJ1-2, the V gene TRBV6-5; 11 bases line up with TRBD1. Germline trimming cut 6 bases from V and 6 bases from J; bases unmatched to any gene: 9. This CDR3 has 15 residues. Germline loops: CDR1 MNHEY, CDR2 SVGAGI. The CDR3 DNA reads TGTGCCAGCAGGGACCCGGGACAGGGGGTTCATGGCTACACCTTC. This encodes CASRDPGQGVHGYTF.

The chain joins TRBV28 to TRBJ1-1; TRBD1 is a possible D gene (5 bases). Germline lookup yields CDR1 MDHEN and CDR2 SYDVKM. Between the trimmed V and J ends, which lost 7 bases and 3 bases, there was a span of 9 bases. CDR3 length equals 12 residues. CDR3 bases: TGTGCCAGCAATGGGGCCGACACTGAAGCTTTCTTT. Its translation: CASNGADTEAFF.

J is TRBJ2-7 and V is TRBV27, with 8 positions matching TRBD1. CDR3 size: 17 residues. V lost 5 bases and J lost 2; bases outside the gene matches: 14. Per the germline V gene, CDR1 is MNHEY and CDR2 is SMNVEV (reference sequence). CDR3 sequence reads: CASSQYIGGQGAYEQYF. DNA for the CDR3: TGTGCCAGCAGTCAATACATCGGAGGACAGGGCGCCTACGAGCAGTACTTC.

The DNA of the CDR3 is TGCGCCAGCAGCTTCAACACCAACTACGAGCAGTACTTC. This gives the protein CASSFNTNYEQYF. The chain employs TRBV5-1 and TRBJ2-7; D gene unclear. Germline CDR1 SGHRS, CDR2 YFSETQ. V lost 2 bases, J lost 3 bases, and 9 bases lay in between. CDR3 size: 13 residues. The full variable domain, rest sourced from reference TRBV5-1 and TRBJ2-7, is KAGVTQTPRYLIKTRGQQVTLSCSPISGHRSVSWYQQTPGQGLQFLFEYFSETQRNKGNFPGRFSGRQFSNSRSEMNVSTLELGDSALYLCASSFNTNYEQYFGPGTRLTVT.

This chain links TRBV28 with TRBJ2-3; no reliable D call. The CDR3 length is 12 residues. CDR1 is MDHEN and CDR2 is SYDVKM in the germline V gene. The ends were cut back, 4 bases at V and 3 bases at J, with 5 bases in the middle. Here the CDR3 reads CASSSGTDTQYF. In DNA, the CDR3 is TGTGCCAGCAGTTCCGGGACAGATACGCAGTATTTT.

The chain carries TRBV7-9 and TRBJ1-1, with 10 nucleotides matching TRBD1. With 5 bases clipped from V and 4 bases from J, the junction kept 7 bases outside the gene matches. Germline CDR1 is SEHNR and CDR2 is FQNEAQ (reference sequence). The CDR3 runs to 15 residues. The CDR3 protein is CASSERQGAGTEAFF. CDR3 DNA sequence: TGTGCCAGCAGCGAACGACAGGGGGCGGGCACTGAAGCTTTCTTT.

In this sample, this clone turned up once. The CDR3: CASSFPGTGWPYEQYF. The CDR3 nucleotides are TGTGCCAGCAGCTTCCCCGGGACAGGGTGGCCCTACGAGCAGTACTTC. This chain links TRBV11-2 with TRBJ2-7; 9 nucleotides align to TRBD1. CDR1 is SGHAT, CDR2 FQNNGV, per germline. The junction had 8 bases not matched to a gene; V was cut back by 3 bases and J by 2 bases. The CDR3 covers 16 residues.

Concerning this clone: Compared with germline, one end of the junction differs, possibly owing to a read error. This chain connects TRBV3-1 (or the pseudogene TRBV3-2) to TRBJ1-1; no clear D. Germline lookup yields CDR1 LGHDT and CDR2 YNNKEL (reference sequence). The CDR3 loop spans 12 amino acids. The CDR3 DNA is TGTGCCAGCAGCCAAATGAGCGCTGACCGTCTCTTT. Residues: CASSQMSADRLF.

V is TRBV4-1 and J is TRBJ2-5; 7 positions match TRBD2. V dropped 0 bases and J dropped 5; count of bases not matched to a gene: 6. Per germline, CDR1 MGHRA and CDR2 YSYEKL. This CDR3 comprises 15 residues. This chain's CDR3 is CASSQEAGLIETQYF. CDR3 nucleotides: TGCGCCAGCAGCCAAGAAGCGGGACTAATCGAGACCCAGTACTTC.

The chain joins TRBV19 to TRBJ1-2; D is perhaps TRBD1 (5 bases). With 9 bases removed from V and 1 base from J, the gap between germline ends came to 18 bases. The CDR3 runs to 15 residues. Germline CDR1 reads LNHDA; CDR2 reads SQIVND (reference sequence). CDR3 amino acids: CASQTTGTDNYGYTF. CDR3 sequence (DNA): TGTGCCAGCCAGACCACGGGGACTGATAACTATGGCTACACCTTC.

The J gene is TRBJ2-1, the V gene TRBV27; D is ambiguous. The germline V and J ends were trimmed by 3 bases and 4 bases, with 13 bases remaining between them. The V gene's germline CDR1 is MNHEY and CDR2 SMNVEV (reference sequence). This CDR3 has 15 amino acids. CDR3 sequence (DNA): TGTGCCAGCAGTTTTTCGGGTGAGCCTTACAATGAGCAGTTCTTC. Translating gives CASSFSGEPYNEQFF.

This chain uses TRBV30 with TRBJ1-4; TRBD1 agrees at 8 bases. J gave up 5 bases and V 4 bases, and 6 bases lay outside the gene matches. The CDR3 contains 14 residues. Per germline, CDR1 GTSNPN and CDR2 SVGIG (reference sequence). The CDR3, as DNA: TGTGCCTGGAAGGGGGACAGGAAGAATGAAAAACTGTTTTTT. This translates into CAWKGDRKNEKLFF. The full variable domain, with the rest looked up from reference TRBV30 and TRBJ1-4, is SQTIHQWPATLVQPVGSPLSLECTVEGTSNPNLYWYRQAAGRGLQLLFYSVGIGQISSEVPQNLSASRPQDRQFILSSKKLLLSDSGFYLCAWKGDRKNEKLFFGSGTQLSVL.

V gene TRBV30 combines with J gene TRBJ1-2; 8 bases align to TRBD1. The V gene end was trimmed by 3 bases and the J gene end by 7 bases; junction bases not matched to a gene: 4. Germline loops: CDR1 GTSNPN, CDR2 SVGIG (reference sequence). The CDR3 covers 12 residues. The CDR3 region is CAWSRTGFGYTF. The CDR3 coding sequence is TGTGCCTGGAGCCGGACAGGGTTTGGCTACACCTTC. Supplemented by reference TRBV30 and TRBJ1-2, the full variable domain reads SQTIHQWPATLVQPVGSPLSLECTVEGTSNPNLYWYRQAAGRGLQLLFYSVGIGQISSEVPQNLSASRPQDRQFILSSKKLLLSDSGFYLCAWSRTGFGYTFGSGTRLTVV.

The chain is built from TRBV6-5 and TRBJ1-1; weak D call: TRBD1 (5 bases). Trimming cost V 9 bases and J 7 bases, with 18 bases left between them. The CDR3 length is 13 residues. Looked up from germline, CDR1 is MNHEY and CDR2 is SVGAGI. CDR3 bases: TGTGCCAGTCATACAGGTGGTCGAATTGAAGCTTTCTTT. Protein sequence: CASHTGGRIEAFF.

The rearrangement links TRBV18 to TRBJ2-1; D is perhaps TRBD2 (6 bases). Germline V lookup: CDR1 KGHSH, CDR2 LQKENI. Trimming cost V 2 bases and J 3 bases, with 11 bases left between them. This CDR3 spans 15 amino acids. CDR3 nucleotides: TGTGCCAGCTCACCAATGCAGGGAGGCTACAATGAGCAGTTCTTC. It yields the protein CASSPMQGGYNEQFF.

The V and J genes are TRBV6-6 and TRBJ1-5; TRBD1 is a possible D gene (6 bases). Germline CDR1 and CDR2: MNHNY and SVGAGI (reference sequence). Trimming left V 5 bases short and J 5 bases short, with 7 bases between. The CDR3 length is 12 residues. The CDR3 here is CASSHRDQPQHF. The CDR3 DNA reads as TGTGCCAGCAGTCACAGGGATCAGCCCCAGCATTTT.

J is TRBJ2-6 and V is TRBV15, with TRBD1 matching over 7 bases. V shed 5 bases and J 2 bases; nucleotides not matched to a gene: 3. In germline, CDR1 is LNHNV, CDR2 YYDKDF (reference sequence). The CDR3 sequence is 15 residues long. This CDR3 reads CATSVDRAGANVLTF. DNA for the CDR3: TGTGCCACCAGCGTCGACAGGGCTGGGGCCAACGTCCTGACTTTC.

The chain has TRBV6-6 and TRBJ2-1; the D is unclear. CDR1 is MNHNY and CDR2 is SVGAGI in the germline V gene (reference sequence). V was trimmed by 0 bases and J by 8 bases, leaving 14 bases between them. The CDR3 has 15 amino acids. CDR3 region: CASSYSIGTVDEQFF. Here the CDR3 DNA reads TGTGCCAGCAGTTACTCGATTGGTACGGTGGATGAGCAGTTCTTC.

In this sample, this clone turned up a few times. The chain joins TRBV19 to TRBJ1-5; 7 bases are shared with TRBD1. CDR3 size: 15 residues. Trimming at V came to 3 bases and at J to 0 bases, leaving 2 bases not matched to a gene. Germline lookup yields CDR1 LNHDA and CDR2 SQIVND (reference sequence). CDR3 sequence (DNA): TGTGCCAGTAGTATCGGGACAGTTAGCAATCAGCCCCAGCATTTT. Encoded protein: CASSIGTVSNQPQHF.